This T cell receptor beta chain was found in a study of shared clonotypes between healthy human individuals. The repertoire was sequenced with immunoSEQ multiplex PCR; TCRdb's copy has only in-frame clones and lacks some. The sample yields about 980,000 clones, roughly 72% seen once. V lost 5 bases and J 6 bases, leaving 14 bases between the germline ends. CDR1 and CDR2 (germline): SNHLY, FYNNEI. This CDR3 contains 14 residues. The chain has TRBV2 and TRBJ2-1; either TRBD1 or TRBD2 may supply D (7 bases each). The specimen was memory CD4+ T cells sorted from blood. Subset noted: CD45RA-negative fraction. The source is a man aged 18 to 30 in good health. In DNA, the CDR3 is TGTGCCAGCAGTCTCCCAGGGGGGGGCAATGAGCAGTTCTTC. It translates to CASSLPGGGNEQFF.